The clone carrying this T cell receptor (beta chain) was recorded at least ten times. Antigen unknown. Germline V CDR1 and CDR2: SGHRS, YFSETQ. The CDR3 extends over 14 amino acids. V dropped 6 bases and J dropped 8; count of bases not matched to a gene: 8. The data stem from a study of T-cell memory formation after mild COVID-19. TCRdb reprocessed the 5' RACE reads with MiXCR, giving one entry per CDR3 protein. This repertoire shows 150,000 to 200,000 distinct CDR3 sequences, more than 9% found once; its top ten account for roughly 3.8%. Study-wide findings and caveats: Later expanders leaned CD4+, whereas clones that contracted between day 15 and 85 were balanced CD4/CD8.

This receptor was identified in a man younger than 35 who had mild COVID-19 (a few samples of this study predate the infection). Cell type and time point are not known. The specimen was PBMCs or a T cell subset sorted from them (not recorded which). The chain has TRBV5-1 and TRBJ2-1, with TRBD1 matching over 10 bases. CDR3 amino acids: CASTPGTGADEQFF. CDR3 nucleotides: TGCGCCAGCACTCCCGGGACAGGGGCGGATGAGCAGTTCTTC.